What follows describes a single TCR beta chain. PCR primers comprised 60 Vbeta and 13 Jbeta primers. Here immunoSEQ multiplex PCR was the method, and the copy in TCRdb shows in-frame clones only, minus some. The sample includes 180,000 or so clones, 80% to 90% of them seen just once. Healthy bone marrow donors made up the donor group. Per the germline V gene, CDR1 is SEHNR and CDR2 is FQNEAQ (reference sequence). The V end lost 5 bases, the J end lost 5 bases, and 18 bases lay between the germline ends. The CDR3 runs 16 residues. These data come from a study of cytomegalovirus exposure and HLA in healthy donors.

Sequencing input: PBMCs. The sequence came from a young woman in good health and CMV-seronegative. The V gene is TRBV7-9, the J gene TRBJ2-2; possibly TRBD1 for D (5 bases). The CDR3 region is CASSPRPGIQTGELFF. Here the CDR3 DNA reads TGTGCCAGCAGCCCCCGTCCAGGGATTCAGACCGGGGAGCTGTTTTTT.